This T cell receptor beta chain was identified in a study of cytomegalovirus exposure and HLA in healthy donors (dated 2017 in TCRdb). Background for the entire study: An earlier analysis of approximately 640 of the donors reported approximately 270 Gb of sequence data and 117 million unique TCR beta sequences from about 200 million T cells. Using immunosequencing, the study profiled T cell repertoires from 640 or so subjects and related those repertoires to cytomegalovirus serostatus. In an earlier analysis of 587 of the donors, high-throughput TCR beta sequencing was used to judge whether each TCR beta V gene segment behaved as functional or pseudogenic. Rather than using new phenotypic data, the later analysis identified candidate immune exposures from TCR beta sequences and from how often those sequences occurred across donors. In a later analysis, previously published TCR beta repertoires from 666 donors were re-analyzed and high-resolution HLA genotyping was added so that TCR occurrence patterns could be studied. All discovery cohort repertoires had been generated using a single sequencing platform. To predict cytomegalovirus infection status, the study combined high-throughput TCR immunosequencing, statistical association of individual TCRs with disease status, and machine learning. Because of strong linkage in the cohort, roughly five DR-DQ haplotypes were treated as single units for association and clustering. The aim of the study was to test whether cataloging public T cell receptors could identify signatures of past pathogen exposure. Along with the roughly 610-subject first cohort, a separate validation cohort of over a hundred different subjects was used. Among about 390 genotyped donors of the cohort, an average of approximately 250,000 unique TCR beta nucleotide sequences were sequenced per donor, roughly a sixth of them non-productive. The number of donors typed differed by locus, with about 620-630 for A, B, C, DRB1 and DQB1, more than 500 for DQA1, 600 to 610 for DPA1, and 400 to 490 for DPB1. In a later genetic analysis, genome-wide SNP genotypes for about 60% of the 666 donors were used, and that subset was treated as a discovery cohort. Of the roughly 400 genotyped donors, approximately 80% fell in the genetic ancestry cluster associated with self-reported Caucasian donors. Class I and class II HLA loci were covered by the typing at four-digit resolution. About 300 gigabases of sequencing data and 78 million or so unique TCR sequences were included in an early release covering under 650 HLA-typed donors. Donor age, sex, ethnicity and CMV serostatus were collected together with the repertoire data.

The germline V gene provides CDR1 MNHNS and CDR2 SASEGT. After removal of 6 bases from V and 4 bases from J, the junction retains 3 bases not matched to a gene. The CDR3 goes from the cysteine to the phenylalanine over 13 residues. Just CDR3 DNA is preserved here, 39 bases in frame from base 1. Libraries came from the immunoSEQ multiplex PCR assay. The multiplex PCR relied on a mix of 60 forward primers for TCR Vbeta segments and 13 reverse primers for TCR Jbeta segments. Amplification of the CDR3 region of rearranged TCR beta genes was performed with a multiplex PCR assay on genomic DNA. The Illumina HiSeq System was used to sequence the amplified TCR beta libraries as 87-base-pair reads. Turning to the authors' computational methods: A later analysis tallied 75 million to 85 million unique TCR beta chains across the 666 repertoires, and about 10 million of those chains were shared by two or more donors. A nearest-neighbor algorithm error-corrected the raw reads and collapsed the reads into unique sequences, merging closely related sequences to remove PCR and sequencing errors. V, D and J gene segments were assigned by aligning CDR3 sequences to IMGT reference sequences. For a sequence to be retained, at least a six-nucleotide match to both a V gene segment and a J gene segment was required. Rearrangements were classified as productive when the CDR3 lacked stop codons and remained in frame with V and J, and all other rearrangements were classified as non-productive. Following IMGT convention, CDR3 was defined as the stretch from the second conserved V-encoded cysteine to the conserved J-encoded phenylalanine. The earlier analysis of a few hundred of the donors excluded any sequence lacking an unambiguous match to a single V gene segment. An earlier analysis of 587 of the donors called V segments functional above 56.7% productive rearrangements and segregating when the between-donor standard deviation exceeded 5%. A statistical classification framework was developed to diagnose cytomegalovirus status using the catalog of TCR beta chain sequences. In a later analysis, TCR nucleotide sequences were compared against IMGT/GENE-DB human TR gene sequences so that V and J genes could be assigned. Using the TCRdist pipeline, a later analysis assigned CDR3 sequences along with most-parsimonious VDJ recombination scenarios. In a later analysis, every TCR beta chain was defined by the combination of its CDR3 amino acid sequence and its V-gene family, and reads without a unique V-gene family were dropped. To address suspected cross-contamination and a sequencing artifact, a later analysis removed under 600 highly shared, low-generation-probability nucleotide sequences. In a later analysis, a clonal expansion index for each public chain was calculated from normalized within-repertoire ranks of inferred template counts. Generation probabilities in a later analysis came from a VDJ recombination model fitted to out-of-frame rearrangements, and those results were checked against IGoR. A later analysis scored TCR-TCR, TCR-HLA and TCR-CMV co-occurrence with hypergeometric tests, applying a repertoire-size bias correction to TCR pairs. False discovery rates were estimated in a later analysis by permuting HLA or CMV assignments 20 times. In a later analysis, co-occurring TCRs were grouped with DBSCAN, and TCRdist sequence similarity was added when clustering was performed within HLA-allele-positive subsets. For co-occurrence clustering, repertoires with fewer than 30,000 or more than 120,000 public chains were excluded, along with five repertoires with anomalous nucleotide sharing. The clones in this table, taken by TCRdb from immuneACCESS, are in-frame only. Not every clone is retained; where verified, under half of the shortfall comes from an unresolved V gene, and the cause of the rest is unknown. Clone size and V and J calls were adopted from that table, with D and trimming inferred from the DNA. The sample table records 60,000 to 70,000 clones; 78% of these occur just once. The ten largest clones capture more than 7.5% of the sample.

A note on this clone: Its recognized antigen is unknown. The sample holds no much larger clone one base away, and base qualities are not on file.

In total, around 600 healthy bone marrow donors made up the cohort. At the time of sampling, every cohort member was nominally healthy, though immune exposures that went unrecorded were likely present. The donor tested CMV seronegative and was one of the 352 seronegative cohort members. Each donor provided a peripheral blood sample, and peripheral blood mononuclear cells were used for TCR beta sequencing. Genomic DNA was extracted from the blood cell samples with the Qiagen DNeasy Blood Extraction Kit. On the study overall, not on this receptor specifically: In a later analysis, the rate of TCR association differed among HLA loci, with DRB1 alleles having the most associated TCRs and HLA-C alleles having the fewest. In an earlier analysis of some 500 of the donors, most TCR beta V segments were observed in productive rearrangements about 90% or about 30% of the time, broadly matching IMGT annotations. Roughly uniform sequencing depth across donors was assumed in presence/absence analyses, although this assumption may not hold. A later analysis found that HLA-associated TCR beta chains were more clonally expanded and had lower generation probabilities than equally common non-associated chains. In a later genetic analysis, a missense DCLRE1C variant was associated with V-gene and J-gene trimming of TCR beta chains, and the association was replicated in an independent cohort. A later genetic analysis reported fewer N-insertions in productive TCRs among donors in an Asian-associated ancestry cluster than the roughly 670-donor mean. In the study, roughly 160 TCR beta chains were listed as associated with cytomegalovirus. When HLA alleles, especially DR and DQ, strongly co-occurred, TCR associations were difficult to assign to individual alleles. A further reported finding was that TCR beta sequences accurately predicted the HLA-A and HLA-B alleles for most subjects in the first cohort. In both the original and validation cohorts, the classifier was reported to diagnose cytomegalovirus status with high specificity and sensitivity. Immune exposure information for the cohort was limited to CMV serostatus. Because counts were too low, more than 15 rarely observed V segments, including chromosome 9 orphons, were excluded from the earlier analysis of 587 of the donors. Because HLA typing was missing for some donors at each locus, association tests included only the typed subset. A later analysis reported that several top co-occurrence clusters appeared linked to parvovirus B19, influenza, CMV and Epstein-Barr virus. Across donors, most TCR sequences were observed very rarely, whereas some public TCRs were present in many individuals. The cohort was sequenced for TCR beta chains only, and without alpha or paired-chain data the features that could be detected were limited. In a later analysis, around 15,000 TCR beta sequences were associated with specific HLA alleles at a false discovery rate of 0.05. The authors suggested that the approach could potentially be extended to other disease states and immunological phenotypes. The sequencing pipeline was judged likely to have produced a cluster of highly shared sequence variants as a technical artifact. Three of the identified cytomegalovirus-associated TCR beta chains were confirmed in vitro to be specific for cytomegalovirus antigens. Linkage disequilibrium might explain the correlated functional status among segregating V segments, but an unknown experimental factor could not be excluded. In a later analysis, most CMV-associated TCR beta chains were found to appear HLA-restricted, with HLA associations seemingly driven largely by CMV exposure. Some IMGT-functional V segments, including TRBV6-2 and TRBV6-3, could not be distinguished by the 87-base-pair reads and were therefore excluded.

The chain is made from TRBV6-1 and TRBJ2-1, with TRBD1 matching 7 junction bases. This clonotype was obtained from a man aged 35 to 55 in good health and CMV-seronegative. The material sequenced was PBMCs. The CDR3 loop reads CASRGQMYNEQFF. The DNA is TGTGCCAGCAGGGGACAGATGTACAATGAGCAGTTCTTC.